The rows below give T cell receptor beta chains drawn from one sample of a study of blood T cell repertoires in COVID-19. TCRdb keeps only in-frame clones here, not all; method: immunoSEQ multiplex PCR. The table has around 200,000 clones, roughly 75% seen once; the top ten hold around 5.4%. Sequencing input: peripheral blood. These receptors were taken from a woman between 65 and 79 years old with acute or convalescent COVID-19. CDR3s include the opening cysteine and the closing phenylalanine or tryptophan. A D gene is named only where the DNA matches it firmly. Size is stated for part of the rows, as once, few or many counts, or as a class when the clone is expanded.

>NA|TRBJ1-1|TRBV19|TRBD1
TGTGCCAGCCAGGGGGCGGATTGGTACACTGAAGCTTTCTTT
CASQGADWYTEAFF
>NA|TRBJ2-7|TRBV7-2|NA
TGTGCCAGCAGCTCCTCTAGCGTCGCCTACGAGCAGTACTTC
CASSSSSVAYEQYF
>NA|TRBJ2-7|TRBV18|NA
TGTGCCAGCTCACCCGGCGGGGCGGCCTACGAGCAGTACTTC
CASSPGGAAYEQYF
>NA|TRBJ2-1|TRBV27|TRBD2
TGTGCCAGCCATGGACTAGCGGGTATTGAGCAGTTCTTC
CASHGLAGIEQFF
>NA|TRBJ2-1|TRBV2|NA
TGTGCCAGCAGTGGTCTTTCCTACAATGAGCAGTTCTTC
CASSGLSYNEQFF
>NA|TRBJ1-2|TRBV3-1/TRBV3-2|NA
TGTGCCAGCAGCCTCCGCCTCACAGTGCCTTATGGCTACACCTTC
CASSLRLTVPYGYTF
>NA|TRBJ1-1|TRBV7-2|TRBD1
TGTGCCAGCAGCTTAGACAGGGGGCTTGCTGAAGCTTTCTTT
CASSLDRGLAEAFF
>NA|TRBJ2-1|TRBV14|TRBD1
TGTGCCAGCAGCCAATCGGGGACAGGGAGCGAGCAGTTCTTC
CASSQSGTGSEQFF
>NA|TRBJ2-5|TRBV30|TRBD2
TGTGCCTGGCGAAGACTAGCGGGAGGGACTAGGGAGACCCAGTACTTC
CAWRRLAGGTRETQYF
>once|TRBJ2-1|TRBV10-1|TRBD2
TGCGCCAGCAGCCTACGGGTAACTAGCGGGAGGGCTGCGTTTAACGATGAGCAGTTCTTC
CASSLRVTSGRAAFNDEQFF
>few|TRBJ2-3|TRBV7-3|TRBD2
TGTGCCAGCAGCTTAACTGCTGCGGGAGGGGATACGCAGTATTTT
CASSLTAAGGDTQYF
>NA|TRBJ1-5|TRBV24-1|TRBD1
TGTGCCACCAGTGATACTAGACAGGGAGGTAGCAATCAGCCCCAGCATTTT
CATSDTRQGGSNQPQHF
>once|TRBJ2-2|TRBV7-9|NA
TGTGCCAGCAGCGAATTTCAGGACACCGGGGAGCTGTTTTTT
CASSEFQDTGELFF
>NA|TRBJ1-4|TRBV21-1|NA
TGTGCCAGCAGCGCCCTCCACTTGGCGGCTTACGGTGAAAAACTGTTTTTT
CASSALHLAAYGEKLFF
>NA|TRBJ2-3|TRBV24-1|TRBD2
TGTGCCACCAGTGACCTAGCGGGAGGGGATACGCAGTATTTT
CATSDLAGGDTQYF
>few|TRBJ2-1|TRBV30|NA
TGTGCCTGGAGTGTACTAAGAGGGAGAGGAAGCGTGCAGTTCTTC
CAWSVLRGRGSVQFF
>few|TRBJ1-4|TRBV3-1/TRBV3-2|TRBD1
TGTGCCAGCAGCGTGGGACAGACCGCAACTAATGAAAAACTGTTTTTT
CASSVGQTATNEKLFF
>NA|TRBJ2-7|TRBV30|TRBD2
TGTGCCTGGAGACCATCGACTAGCGGGATGGCCAACGAGCAGTACTTC
CAWRPSTSGMANEQYF
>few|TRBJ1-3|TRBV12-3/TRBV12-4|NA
TGTGCCGGTGACACAAGCTCTGGAAACACCATATATTTT
CAGDTSSGNTIYF
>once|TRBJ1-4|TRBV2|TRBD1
TGTGCCAGCAGCGATCGCACAGGGGGCGGGAAACTGTTTTTT
CASSDRTGGGKLFF
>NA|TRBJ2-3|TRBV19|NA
TGTGCCAGTAGGCAGGGGTTTACGCAGTATTTT
CASRQGFTQYF
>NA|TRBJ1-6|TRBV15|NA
TGTGCCACCAGCATAGACAGGAATAATTCACCCCTCCACTTT
CATSIDRNNSPLHF
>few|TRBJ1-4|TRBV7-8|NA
TGTGCCAGCAGCCCGACAGTGATTAGCAGGCCGAATGAAAAACTGTTTTTT
CASSPTVISRPNEKLFF
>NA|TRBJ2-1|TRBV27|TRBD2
TGTGCCAGCAGTTCCTCGGGACTAGCGGGAGGGCGAGGGGGTTGGGGGGTCAACAATGAGCAGTTCTTC
CASSSSGLAGGRGGWGVNNEQFF
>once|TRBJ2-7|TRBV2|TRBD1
TGTGCCAGCAGTTCGGACAGGGGTGACTACGAGCAGTACTTC
CASSSDRGDYEQYF
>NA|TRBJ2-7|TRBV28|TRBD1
TGTGCCAGCAGTTCCGGGACAGGGGATCGCGAGCAGTACTTC
CASSSGTGDREQYF
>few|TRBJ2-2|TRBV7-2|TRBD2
TGTGCCAGCAGCTTATATTTTCGGGGGACTAGCGGCGTCGGGGAGCTGTTTTTT
CASSLYFRGTSGVGELFF
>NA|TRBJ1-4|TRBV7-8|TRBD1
TGTGCCAGCAGCTTAGAGACAGGGAGTGGAGAAAAACTGTTTTTT
CASSLETGSGEKLFF
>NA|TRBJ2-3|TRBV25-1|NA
TGTGCCAGCAGCTGGGGGCTTCGGGCGGATACGCAGTATTTT
CASSWGLRADTQYF
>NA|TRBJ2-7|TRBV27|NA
TGTGCCAGCAGCGGGCAGGGAACCTACGAGCAGTACTTC
CASSGQGTYEQYF
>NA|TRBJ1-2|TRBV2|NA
TGTGCCAGCATGCTCCCGGGGGTCGGGGAGGACACCTTC
CASMLPGVGEDTF
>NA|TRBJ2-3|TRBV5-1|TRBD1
TGCGCCAGCAATAGCCTAGGGGGCTTCACAGATACGCAGTATTTT
CASNSLGGFTDTQYF
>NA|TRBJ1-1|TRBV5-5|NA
TGTGCCAGCAGCTTCTTAGCCAGTGAAGCTTTCTTT
CASSFLASEAFF
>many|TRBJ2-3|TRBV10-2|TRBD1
TGCGCCAGCAGTATAGGGGGCAGGGCTGGAGATACGCAGTATTTT
CASSIGGRAGDTQYF
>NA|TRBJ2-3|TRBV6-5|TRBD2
TGTGCCAGCAGGTCAGGACTAGCGGGCCGTGATACGCAGTATTTT
CASRSGLAGRDTQYF
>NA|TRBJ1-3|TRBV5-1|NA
TGCGCCAGCAGCTTGGACGGCAGGTCGAGCTCTGGAAACACCATATATTTT
CASSLDGRSSSGNTIYF
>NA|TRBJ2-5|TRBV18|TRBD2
TGTGCCAGCTCACCAACAATTGGCGGGAGGTACGAGACCCAGTACTTC
CASSPTIGGRYETQYF
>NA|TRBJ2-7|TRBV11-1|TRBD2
TGTGCCAGCAGCAATAGCGGGAGCGAACCCTACGAGCAGTACTTC
CASSNSGSEPYEQYF
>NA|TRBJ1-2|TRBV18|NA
TGTGCCAGCTCGGGACTCCCTGAGAATGGCTACACCTTC
CASSGLPENGYTF
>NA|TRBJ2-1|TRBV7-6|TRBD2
TGTGCCAGCAGCCCAAGGGGGACTAGCTCCTACAATGAGCAGTTCTTC
CASSPRGTSSYNEQFF
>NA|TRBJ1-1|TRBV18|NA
TGTGCCAGCTCACCGAAGGGGGAAGCTTTCTTT
CASSPKGEAFF